These 18 T cell receptor beta chains came from one sample sequenced in a study of CD8 T cells in Susac syndrome. RNA in amounts of roughly 0.5 to 1 ug was reverse transcribed with random hexamers. MiXCR, run by TCRdb on the immunoSEQ multiplex PCR reads, gives a single entry per CDR3 protein. This sample has 110,000 to 150,000 distinct CDR3 sequences, with 94% found just once. Specimen: CD8+ T cells from PBMCs. The receptors come from a human donor in good health.

This sequence joins TRBV14 and TRBJ2-1; weak D call: TRBD1 (5 bases). Germline CDR1 reads SGHDN; CDR2 reads FVKESK. CDR3 length: 15 amino acids. Between the trimmed V and J ends, which lost 1 base and 2 bases, there was a span of 9 bases. CDR3 loop: CASSQAQGPYNEQFF. The CDR3 DNA sequence: TGTGCCAGCAGCCAAGCGCAGGGCCCCTACAATGAGCAGTTCTTC.

This clonotype showed up just once. V gene TRBV5-1 combines with J gene TRBJ2-1, with D possibly being TRBD2 (5 bases). Between the trimmed V and J ends, which lost 0 bases and 10 bases, there was a span of 8 bases. The CDR3 consists of 12 residues. The germline CDR1 and CDR2 sequences are SGHRS and YFSETQ. This CDR3 is CASSLDAGEQFF. The CDR3 region has the DNA TGCGCCAGCAGCTTGGACGCGGGCGAGCAGTTCTTC.

Notes on this clonotype: The junction departs from germline at one end; a sequencing error may be responsible. The chain uses TRBV7-9 and TRBJ2-7; no clear D. This CDR3 comprises 11 residues. The germline V gene has CDR1 SEHNR and CDR2 FQNEAQ (reference sequence). This CDR3 is CASSLGTASNF. The CDR3 DNA reads as TGTGCCAGCAGCTTAGGGACGGCTTCCAACTTC.

The table lists this clonotype with a few counts. This rearrangement joins TRBV4-1 to TRBJ2-1; D call uncertain. Trimming removed 1 base at V and 6 bases at J, with 4 bases between. The CDR3 has 12 residues. CDR1 and CDR2 (germline): MGHRA, YSYEKL. Here the CDR3 reads CASSQGGNEQFF. In nucleotides, the CDR3 is TGCGCCAGCAGCCAAGGGGGCAATGAGCAGTTCTTC.

This chain uses TRBV15 with TRBJ2-1; the D gene is possibly TRBD2 (6 bases). V was cut by 2 bases and J by 5 bases, with 13 bases left in between. In germline, CDR1 is LNHNV, CDR2 YYDKDF (reference sequence). CDR3 size: 15 residues. For the CDR3, the DNA is TGTGCCACCAGCAGAATACCCGGGACTCACAATGAGCAGTTCTTC. Protein product: CATSRIPGTHNEQFF.

The CDR3 sequence: CASSPHRRETQYF. The CDR3 DNA is TGTGCCAGCAGTCCCCACCGGAGAGAGACCCAGTACTTC. The chain has TRBV28 and TRBJ2-5; D is unclear. CDR3 length equals 13 residues. V lost 5 bases to trimming and J lost 4 bases, with 11 bases between them. Per germline, CDR1 MDHEN and CDR2 SYDVKM.

This chain joins TRBV7-9 and TRBJ2-5, with D perhaps matching TRBD1 or TRBD2 (5 bases each). The length of the CDR3 is 16 residues. V lost 6 bases and J 4 bases, leaving 21 bases between the germline ends. Looked up from germline, CDR1 is SEHNR and CDR2 is FQNEAQ (reference sequence). CDR3 amino acids: CASRRLVRGPAETQYF. The CDR3, as DNA: TGTGCCAGCAGAAGGCTCGTTCGGGGCCCGGCAGAGACCCAGTACTTC.

The rearrangement links TRBV7-8 to TRBJ2-1; D is uncertain. The germline gives CDR1 SGHVS, CDR2 FQNEAQ. The V end was cut by 6 bases, the J end by 1 base, with 19 bases between. This CDR3 comprises 17 residues. The CDR3 DNA reads TGTGCCAGCAGTTGGTACACTTATTCAGCTTCCTACAATGAGCAGTTCTTC. This codes for CASSWYTYSASYNEQFF.

The chain joins TRBV2 to TRBJ1-2, with 9 bases that match TRBD1. Germline values: CDR1 SNHLY, CDR2 FYNNEI. J gave up 4 bases and V 10 bases, and 4 bases lay outside the gene matches. This CDR3 spans 12 amino acids. The CDR3 reads CAISQGAYGYTF. The CDR3 DNA is TGTGCCATCTCACAGGGGGCCTATGGCTACACCTTC.

The rearrangement joins TRBV27 to TRBJ2-7; D uncertain. The V end was cut by 3 bases, the J end by 2 bases, with 8 bases between. Germline lookup yields CDR1 MNHEY and CDR2 SMNVEV (reference sequence). CDR3 length: 13 amino acids. CDR3 loop: CASSFQVTYEQYF. In DNA, the CDR3 is TGTGCCAGCAGTTTCCAAGTTACCTACGAGCAGTACTTC.

The chain carries TRBV7-9 and TRBJ2-5, with 7 bases matching TRBD1. J was trimmed by 1 base and V by 3 bases; bases with no gene match: 5. The CDR3 runs 15 residues. CDR1 SEHNR and CDR2 FQNEAQ come from the germline V gene (reference sequence). The CDR3 loop reads CASSFSQGSQETQYF. The CDR3, as DNA: TGTGCCAGCAGCTTTTCACAGGGGTCCCAAGAGACCCAGTACTTC. The variable domain in full, with the rest retrieved from reference TRBV7-9 and TRBJ2-5, is DTGVSQNPRHKITKRGQNVTFRCDPISEHNRLYWYRQTLGQGPEFLTYFQNEAQLEKSRLLSDRFSAERPKGSFSTLEIQRTEQGDSAMYLCASSFSQGSQETQYFGPGTRLLVL.

The CDR3 region is CASSQTIWRERADTQYF. For the CDR3, the DNA is TGTGCCAGCAGCCAAACGATTTGGCGGGAGCGCGCAGATACGCAGTATTTT. The chain employs TRBV4-2 and TRBJ2-3, with 7 bases lining up with TRBD2. With 2 bases clipped from V and 4 bases from J, the junction kept 12 bases outside the gene matches. The CDR3 covers 17 residues. Germline V CDR1 and CDR2: LGHNA, YNFKEQ.

The CDR3 DNA reads as TGTGTTCACAGGGATGGCCTTAACACTGAAGCTTTCTTT. This sequence encodes CVHRDGLNTEAFF. The chain links TRBV11-2 to TRBJ1-1, with D possibly TRBD1 on 6 matching bases. Germline V lookup: CDR1 SGHAT, CDR2 FQNNGV. There are 13 residues in the CDR3.

The V and J genes are TRBV6-6 and TRBJ1-1; D ambiguous. Trimming stripped 10 bases from V and 2 bases from J, with 8 bases between. Per the germline V gene, CDR1 is MNHNY and CDR2 is SVGAGI (reference sequence). This CDR3 is 11 amino acids long. The DNA of the CDR3 is TGTGCCACCGCCGTTAACACTGAAGCTTTCTTT. Amino acid sequence: CATAVNTEAFF.

As DNA, the CDR3 is TGCAGTGCTACGCACGGGATCTACGAGCAGTACTTC. This gives the protein CSATHGIYEQYF. V usage is TRBV20-1 and J usage is TRBJ2-7; perhaps TRBD2 as D (5 bases). Between the trimmed V and J ends, which lost 4 bases and 3 bases, there was a span of 10 bases. Germline CDR1 DFQATT, CDR2 SNEGSKA (reference sequence). The CDR3 consists of 12 residues.

The chain joins TRBV27 to TRBJ2-3; TRBD2 might be the D (5 bases). CDR3 length: 13 amino acids. The V gene lost 3 bases and the J gene lost 5 bases, with 9 bases spanning the gap. Germline CDR1 reads MNHEY; CDR2 reads SMNVEV (reference sequence). The CDR3 DNA reads as TGTGCCAGCAGTTTTATGGAGGTAGATACGCAGTATTTT. It encodes CASSFMEVDTQYF.

The chain carries TRBV20-1 and TRBJ2-7; TRBD1 aligns across 7 bases. The ends lost 3 bases at V and 0 bases at J; junction bases unmatched: 8. This CDR3 has 15 amino acids. From germline, CDR1 is DFQATT and CDR2 SNEGSKA (reference sequence). This CDR3 is CSARRQGVSSYEQYF. The CDR3 DNA follows: TGCAGTGCTAGGAGACAGGGCGTTAGCTCCTACGAGCAGTACTTC.

This chain joins TRBV7-9 and TRBJ2-7, with TRBD1 matching over 7 bases. In germline, CDR1 is SEHNR, CDR2 FQNEAQ (reference sequence). The CDR3 is 14 amino acids. V trimming: 3 bases; J trimming: 5 bases; junction bases outside the gene matches: 7. The CDR3 region is CASSLRQGNHEQYF. CDR3 coding DNA: TGTGCCAGCAGCTTGAGACAGGGAAATCACGAGCAGTACTTC.